This entry describes one T cell receptor (beta chain). The data were produced by immunoSEQ multiplex PCR, yet TCRdb's version contains in-frame clones alone and is incomplete. The profile shows fewer than 500,000 clones, approximately 90% of them singletons. These data originate in a study of blood T cell repertoires in COVID-19. CDR3 length equals 16 residues. V shed 1 base and J shed 5 bases, with 15 bases lying between them. CDR1 is SGHRS and CDR2 is YFSETQ in the germline V gene. The chain has TRBV5-1 and TRBJ1-4; D is perhaps TRBD1 (5 bases). This TCR came from a young man with COVID-19, enrolled during active disease. Sequenced: peripheral blood. CDR3 DNA sequence: TGCGCCAGCAGCTTGCTACAGGTCGCGGTGAATGAAAAACTGTTTTTT. Its translation: CASSLLQVAVNEKLFF.